One and the same sample provided the 22 T cell receptor beta chains below, sequenced in a study of blood T cell repertoires in COVID-19. Repertoires were generated with immunoSEQ multiplex PCR, while TCRdb's copy carries only in-frame clones and drops some. The table includes 150,000 to 200,000 clones, nearly 80% detected once. The sample consisted of peripheral blood. The receptors here all came from a woman aged 65 to 85 with acute or convalescent COVID-19.

In this sample, this clone turned up once. This rearrangement joins TRBV19 to TRBJ2-1, with 11 positions matching TRBD2. CDR3 size: 19 residues. Germline-derived CDR1 and CDR2 are LNHDA and SQIVND (reference sequence). V shed 3 bases and J 0 bases; nucleotides not matched to a gene: 10. The CDR3 DNA reads as TGTGCCAGTAGTATTCCACTAGGGACTAGCGGCCGCTCCTACAATGAGCAGTTCTTC. Amino acid sequence: CASSIPLGTSGRSYNEQFF.

This chain connects TRBV19 to TRBJ1-5; TRBD1 might be the D (6 bases). The ends were cut back, 3 bases at V and 6 bases at J, with 18 bases in the middle. The CDR3 runs to 16 residues. The V gene's germline CDR1 is LNHDA and CDR2 SQIVND (reference sequence). In nucleotides, the CDR3 is TGTGCCAGTAGTATCCAGGGGAATCAGCCAAGTCAGCCCCAGCATTTT. Amino acids: CASSIQGNQPSQPQHF.

The rearrangement links TRBV6-5 to TRBJ1-6; D may be TRBD1 (6 bases). The CDR3 has 14 residues. CDR1 and CDR2 from the germline V gene are MNHEY and SVGAGI. The V end was cut by 6 bases, the J end by 7 bases, with 13 bases between. The CDR3 bases are TGTGCCAGCAGCGGACAGTTGGGGAATTCACCCCTCCACTTT. Translating it yields CASSGQLGNSPLHF.

The CDR3 here is CASTLVGLRETQYF. Here the CDR3 DNA reads TGTGCCAGCACCCTGGTCGGTCTAAGAGAGACCCAGTACTTC. The rearrangement uses TRBV5-6 and TRBJ2-5, with unresolved D. V lost 6 bases to trimming and J lost 4 bases, with 16 bases between them. There are 14 residues in the CDR3. In germline, CDR1 is SGHDT, CDR2 YYEEEE.

The V call is TRBV5-5, the J call TRBJ2-1; TRBD2 matches 7 bases. The CDR3 is 17 residues long. CDR1 SGHKS and CDR2 YYEKEE come from the germline V gene (reference sequence). J gave up 8 bases and V 3 bases, and 17 bases lay outside the gene matches. In DNA form, the CDR3 reads TGTGCCAGCAGCTCCCGTAGTGGTGCGGGAGTAGGTGATGAGCAGTTCTTC. This codes for CASSSRSGAGVGDEQFF.

The rearrangement links TRBV19 to TRBJ2-3; 8 positions match TRBD1. The CDR3 has 15 residues. The germline V gene encodes CDR1 LNHDA and CDR2 SQIVND (reference sequence). V trimming: 3 bases; J trimming: 5 bases; junction bases outside the gene matches: 7. CDR3 amino acids: CASSMAGGGEDTQYF. The DNA of the CDR3 is TGTGCCAGTAGTATGGCAGGGGGCGGGGAAGATACGCAGTATTTT.

V usage is TRBV7-3 and J usage is TRBJ1-1; possibly TRBD1 for D (6 bases). Between the trimmed V and J ends, which lost 5 bases and 1 base, there was a span of 14 bases. This CDR3 has 15 residues. Looked up from germline, CDR1 is SGHTA and CDR2 is FQGTGA. In DNA, the CDR3 is TGTGCCAGCAGCCAATTAGGGGGGGCGAACACTGAAGCTTTCTTT. Residues: CASSQLGGANTEAFF.

The DNA of the CDR3 is TGTGCCAGCAGAACTAGCGGGAGGAACACCGGGGAGCTGTTTTTT. It translates to CASRTSGRNTGELFF. The chain employs TRBV6-6 and TRBJ2-2; 11 positions match TRBD2. Germline CDR1 is MNHNY and CDR2 is SVGAGI (reference sequence). This CDR3 contains 15 residues. J lost 1 base, V lost 6 bases, and 1 base had no gene match.

CDR3 sequence reads: CASLKEGLNTEAFF. The CDR3 coding sequence is TGTGCCAGCCTGAAGGAGGGACTGAACACTGAAGCTTTCTTT. The chain carries TRBV2 and TRBJ1-1, with a tentative D call TRBD1 (5 bases). Germline assignment: CDR1 SNHLY and CDR2 FYNNEI. This CDR3 has 14 residues. The V end lost 8 bases, the J end lost 0 bases, and 13 bases lay between the germline ends.

J is TRBJ2-5 and V is TRBV28, with D possibly being TRBD1 (6 bases). Trimming left V 6 bases short and J 1 base short, with 12 bases between. There are 14 residues in the CDR3. Germline CDR1 reads MDHEN; CDR2 reads SYDVKM. CDR3 sequence: CASSPTGFQETQYF. For the CDR3, the DNA is TGTGCCAGCAGCCCGACAGGCTTCCAAGAGACCCAGTACTTC.

The chain carries TRBV7-7 and TRBJ1-5, with D unclear. Trimming removed 3 bases at V and 0 bases at J, with 12 bases between. The CDR3 runs 16 residues. Per the germline V gene, CDR1 is SSHAT and CDR2 is FNYEAQ (reference sequence). Here the CDR3 DNA reads TGTGCCAGCAGCTTGTACGGGGTGAATAGCAATCAGCCCCAGCATTTT. Translation gives CASSLYGVNSNQPQHF.

V usage is TRBV6-1 and J usage is TRBJ2-4; D might be TRBD1 (5 bases). V was cut by 0 bases and J by 8 bases, with 14 bases left in between. Germline assignment: CDR1 MNHNS and CDR2 SASEGT. This CDR3 contains 15 residues. CDR3 loop: CASSEAPNEGDIQYF. CDR3 sequence (DNA): TGTGCCAGCAGTGAAGCGCCTAATGAAGGGGACATTCAGTACTTC.

The chain has TRBV5-6 and TRBJ2-2, with D possibly matching TRBD2 (5 bases). Germline V CDR1 and CDR2: SGHDT, YYEEEE. V was shortened by 4 bases and J by 11 bases, with 12 bases between the two germline ends. The CDR3 is made up of 12 amino acids. CDR3 in amino acids: CASSGGRVELFF. The CDR3 coding sequence is TGTGCCAGCAGCGGTGGGCGGGTAGAGCTGTTTTTT. The full variable domain, with the rest looked up from reference TRBV5-6 and TRBJ2-2, is DAGVTQSPTHLIKTRGQQVTLRCSPKSGHDTVSWYQQALGQGPQFIFQYYEEEERQRGNFPDRFSGHQFPNYSSELNVNALLLGDSALYLCASSGGRVELFFGEGSRLTVL.

V gene TRBV5-8 combines with J gene TRBJ2-7; 7 nucleotides line up with TRBD1. The trim removed 6 bases at V and 7 bases at J, leaving 22 bases unmatched. CDR1 and CDR2 (germline): SGHTS, YDEGEE. CDR3 length: 17 residues. For the CDR3, the DNA is TGTGCCAGCATCAACCGGGACAGCAATTCCTACGATCAGGAGCAGTACTTC. It codes for CASINRDSNSYDQEQYF.

This clone was seen a few times. This rearrangement joins TRBV9 to TRBJ1-3; possible D gene TRBD1, 6 bases. The CDR3 contains 15 residues. V was shortened by 3 bases and J by 0 bases, with 10 bases between the two germline ends. Germline CDR1 is SGDLS and CDR2 is YYNGEE. CDR3 amino acids: CASSGGLTSGNTIYF. The CDR3 nucleotides read TGTGCCAGCAGCGGGGGGCTCACCTCTGGAAACACCATATATTTT.

The rearrangement uses TRBV18 and TRBJ2-1; 7 nucleotides align to TRBD2. Losses at the gene ends were 0 bases for V and 7 bases for J; bases not matched to a gene: 9. CDR1 and CDR2 (germline): KGHSH, LQKENI. The CDR3 covers 16 residues. The CDR3 DNA is TGTGCCAGCTCACCACCTTCGGGGGAGGGCCGGAATGAGCAGTTCTTC. Its translation is CASSPPSGEGRNEQFF. The whole variable domain, remainder taken from reference TRBV18 and TRBJ2-1, is NAGVMQNPRHLVRRRGQEARLRCSPMKGHSHVYWYRQLPEEGLKFMVYLQKENIIDESGMPKERFSAEFPKEGPSILRIQQVVRGDSAAYFCASSPPSGEGRNEQFFGPGTRLTVL.

The rearrangement joins TRBV20-1 to TRBJ1-5; D is perhaps TRBD1 (5 bases). V lost 3 bases and J 9 bases, leaving 15 bases between the germline ends. The CDR3 is made up of 13 amino acids. Germline values: CDR1 DFQATT, CDR2 SNEGSKA (reference sequence). This CDR3 reads CSASGQGGRPQHF. The CDR3 DNA follows: TGCAGTGCTAGTGGTCAGGGTGGACGGCCCCAGCATTTT.

This chain joins TRBV29-1 and TRBJ2-7; D ambiguous. The germline gives CDR1 SQVTM, CDR2 ANQGSEA. The V gene lost 5 bases and the J gene lost 0 bases, with 8 bases spanning the gap. The CDR3 sequence is 12 residues long. DNA for the CDR3: TGCAGCGTTTTGGCACACTCCTACGAGCAGTACTTC. As protein: CSVLAHSYEQYF.

This clone was found a few times. The CDR3 here is CASGGAADTQYF. The CDR3 DNA sequence: TGTGCCAGTGGGGGGGCGGCAGATACGCAGTATTTT. This chain connects TRBV19 to TRBJ2-3, with D perhaps TRBD2 (7 bases). The length of the CDR3 is 12 residues. V was pared by 8 bases and J by 4 bases, with 10 bases between. The germline CDR1 and CDR2 sequences are LNHDA and SQIVND (reference sequence).

The J gene is TRBJ1-2, the V gene TRBV5-1; 10 nucleotides align to TRBD1. CDR1 is SGHRS and CDR2 is YFSETQ in the germline V gene. The CDR3 runs 15 residues. Trimming at V came to 3 bases and at J to 6 bases, leaving 8 bases not matched to a gene. The CDR3 sequence: CASSWGDRGSDGYTF. The CDR3 DNA reads as TGCGCCAGCAGCTGGGGGGACAGGGGTAGTGATGGCTACACCTTC.

The CDR3 DNA reads as TGTGCCAGCAGCTTGGAGGAGCAACGGGGCTACACCTTC. Translation gives CASSLEEQRGYTF. The rearrangement links TRBV5-4 to TRBJ1-2; D ambiguous. V lost 0 bases and J 8 bases, leaving 11 bases between the germline ends. CDR1 SGHNT and CDR2 YYREEE come from the germline V gene (reference sequence). The CDR3 contains 13 residues.

V and J are TRBV7-9 and TRBJ2-7; 9 bases map to TRBD1. CDR3 length equals 16 residues. Germline V lookup: CDR1 SEHNR, CDR2 FQNEAQ (reference sequence). The J segment lost 2 bases and the V segment lost 5 bases, leaving 10 bases of the junction unmatched. This CDR3 reads CASSPPPDRGAYEQYF. CDR3 DNA sequence: TGTGCCAGCAGCCCTCCCCCGGACAGGGGCGCCTACGAGCAGTACTTC.